These 29 T cell receptor beta chains share one sample of origin, sequenced in a study of OX40 agonist ivuxolimab in advanced cancers. Clones were sequenced by immunoSEQ multiplex PCR, and TCRdb holds only the in-frame ones, with some missing. The sample lists tens of thousands of clones, more than 85% occurring once. This specimen consisted of CD4+ or CD8+ T cells sorted from blood, obtained in a trial of the OX40 agonist ivuxolimab. Receptors originate from an adult with an advanced solid tumor such as melanoma, head and neck, liver or kidney cancer.

The chain couples TRBV7-9 to TRBJ1-5, with 8 bases identical to TRBD1. Germline loops: CDR1 SEHNR, CDR2 FQNEAQ (reference sequence). The V segment lost 5 bases and the J segment 6 bases; nucleotides outside the gene matches: 6. The CDR3 spans 14 residues. The CDR3 sequence: CASSGDRLGQPQHF. The CDR3 DNA reads as TGTGCCAGCAGCGGGGACAGGTTAGGTCAGCCCCAGCATTTT.

V is TRBV6-4 and J is TRBJ2-2, with D tentatively TRBD1 (5 bases). CDR1 and CDR2 from the germline V gene are MRHNA and SNTAGT. The V gene lost 2 bases and the J gene lost 4 bases, with 5 bases spanning the gap. CDR3 length: 13 residues. The CDR3 loop reads CASSDGATGELFF. CDR3 bases: TGTGCCAGCAGTGACGGGGCCACCGGGGAGCTGTTTTTT.

The chain is built from TRBV4-1 and TRBJ1-2; the match to TRBD1 covers 9 bases. CDR1 is MGHRA and CDR2 is YSYEKL in the germline V gene. The CDR3 has 15 residues. With V trimmed by 4 bases and J by 6 bases, 9 bases remained unmatched. This CDR3 is CASSPFAGTGHGYTF. CDR3 sequence (DNA): TGCGCCAGCAGCCCATTTGCCGGGACAGGGCATGGCTACACCTTC.

The gene calls are TRBV27 and TRBJ1-1; a possible D gene is TRBD1 (5 bases). From germline, CDR1 is MNHEY and CDR2 SMNVEV (reference sequence). The CDR3 length is 13 residues. The V and J ends lost 3 bases and 4 bases respectively, with 9 bases between them. The CDR3 spells CASSLRGGTEAFF. The CDR3 DNA is TGTGCCAGCAGTTTGAGGGGAGGCACTGAAGCTTTCTTT.

This chain uses TRBV6-1 with TRBJ1-3; 7 bases align to TRBD1. This CDR3 has 15 residues. Trimming at V came to 4 bases and at J to 3 bases, leaving 6 bases not matched to a gene. Germline V gene sequence: CDR1 MNHNS, CDR2 SASEGT. The CDR3 nucleotides read TGTGCCAGCAGTGTCGAGGGGGCGCTTGGAAACACCATATATTTT. Its protein is CASSVEGALGNTIYF.

The chain couples TRBV4-1 to TRBJ1-5; 7 bases line up with TRBD1. With V trimmed by 3 bases and J by 3 bases, 8 bases remained unmatched. Germline CDR1 is MGHRA and CDR2 is YSYEKL. The length of the CDR3 is 16 residues. CDR3 amino acids: CASSHHPGQPNQPQHF. The CDR3 DNA reads as TGCGCCAGCAGCCATCACCCGGGACAGCCCAATCAGCCCCAGCATTTT.

This clone showed up just a few times. The rearrangement links TRBV7-9 to TRBJ2-7; unclear D gene. The CDR3 is made up of 14 amino acids. Deletions cut 5 bases from V and 1 base from J, with 12 bases between. Germline CDR1 is SEHNR and CDR2 is FQNEAQ (reference sequence). CDR3: CASSDTGYSYEQYF. In nucleotides, the CDR3 is TGTGCCAGCAGCGATACCGGCTATTCCTACGAGCAGTACTTC.

The chain employs TRBV7-8 and TRBJ2-1; D possibly corresponds to TRBD2 (6 bases). Germline lookup yields CDR1 SGHVS and CDR2 FQNEAQ. Trimming left V 4 bases short and J 5 bases short, with 18 bases between. The CDR3 extends over 16 amino acids. CDR3 DNA sequence: TGTGCCAGCAGCTCGTTAAGATGGGGCGGGGACAATGAGCAGTTCTTC. Encoded protein: CASSSLRWGGDNEQFF.

Worth noting for this clone: The germline gene is not matched at one end of the junction; a read error may be the cause. This sample includes further DNA sequences coding for the same CDR3. The chain recombines TRBV7-9 with TRBJ2-3, with 10 nucleotides matching TRBD2. CDR1 SEHNR and CDR2 FQNEAQ come from the germline V gene (reference sequence). This CDR3 comprises 18 residues. Written as DNA, the CDR3 is TGCGCCAGCAGCTTACCCCCCCTACTAGCGGGGCCCACAGATACGCAGTATTTT. Translation gives CASSLPPLLAGPTDTQYF.

The rearrangement uses TRBV2 and TRBJ1-5; TRBD1 aligns across 7 bases. Germline CDR1 and CDR2: SNHLY and FYNNEI. The CDR3 loop spans 15 amino acids. V lost 6 bases, J lost 3 bases, and 8 bases stayed unmatched. For the CDR3, the DNA is TGTGCCAGCAGCGAAACAGGGGAGGTCAATCAGCCCCAGCATTTT. This encodes CASSETGEVNQPQHF.

The chain is built from TRBV7-6 and TRBJ1-1, with TRBD1 as a possible D gene (5 bases). V was clipped by 1 base and J by 5 bases, with 11 bases between them. Germline CDR1 and CDR2: SGHVS and FNYEAQ. This CDR3 contains 14 residues. The CDR3 DNA reads TGTGCCAGCAGCTTAGAGGTGGGGGAGACTGAAGCTTTCTTT. It translates to CASSLEVGETEAFF.

The chain employs TRBV2 and TRBJ2-7; D call uncertain. Germline values: CDR1 SNHLY, CDR2 FYNNEI. CDR3 size: 13 residues. V was cut by 4 bases and J by 1 base, with 8 bases left in between. DNA of the CDR3: TGTGCCAGCAGTGGCTCCCCTTCCTACGAGCAGTACTTC. Translating it yields CASSGSPSYEQYF.

This clone turned up a few times. This rearrangement joins TRBV9 to TRBJ1-5; D is undetermined. CDR3 length: 14 residues. The V end was cut by 0 bases, the J end by 3 bases, with 7 bases between. From germline, CDR1 is SGDLS and CDR2 YYNGEE. Here the CDR3 reads CASSVGGTNQPQHF. In DNA, the CDR3 is TGTGCCAGCAGCGTAGGAGGTACCAATCAGCCCCAGCATTTT.

The CDR3 DNA is TGTGCCAGCAGCGCCGGACAGGGTGGAAACACCATATATTTT. This translates into CASSAGQGGNTIYF. The chain has TRBV9 and TRBJ1-3, with 8 bases identical to TRBD1. The CDR3 sequence is 14 residues long. V trimming: 3 bases; J trimming: 3 bases; junction bases outside the gene matches: 2. The germline V gene encodes CDR1 SGDLS and CDR2 YYNGEE.

The CDR3 bases are TGTGCCAGCAGCCAACGAGGCACCCAAGAGACCCAGTACTTC. Protein sequence: CASSQRGTQETQYF. The chain has TRBV14 and TRBJ2-5, with D uncertain. Trimming left V 2 bases short and J 1 base short, with 8 bases between. The germline CDR1 and CDR2 sequences are SGHDN and FVKESK. This CDR3 spans 14 amino acids.

J is TRBJ1-6 and V is TRBV14; no definite D call. The CDR3 extends over 14 amino acids. V was shortened by 4 bases and J by 3 bases, with 7 bases between the two germline ends. Germline CDR1 reads SGHDN; CDR2 reads FVKESK. For the CDR3, the DNA is TGTGCCAGCAGCCCGACGCTCTATAATTCACCCCTCCACTTT. Translated: CASSPTLYNSPLHF. Using reference TRBV14 and TRBJ1-6 for the parts outside the CDR3, the full variable domain is EAGVTQFPSHSVIEKGQTVTLRCDPISGHDNLYWYRRVMGKEIKFLLHFVKESKQDESGMPNNRFLAERTGGTYSTLKVQPAELEDSGVYFCASSPTLYNSPLHFGNGTRLTVT.

The J gene is TRBJ2-3, the V gene TRBV5-6, with 7 bases identical to TRBD2. CDR1 is SGHDT, CDR2 YYEEEE, per germline. The CDR3 loop spans 15 amino acids. V was clipped by 1 base and J by 0 bases; unmatched bases: 2. The CDR3: CASSLWGGSTDTQYF. In DNA form, the CDR3 reads TGTGCCAGCAGCTTGTGGGGGGGTAGCACAGATACGCAGTATTTT.

The chain combines TRBV7-9 with TRBJ1-2; D gene unclear. Germline-derived CDR1 and CDR2 are SEHNR and FQNEAQ (reference sequence). V lost 5 bases to trimming and J lost 5 bases, with 9 bases between them. The CDR3 has 12 amino acids. The CDR3 region is CASSAGGYGYTF. CDR3 in DNA: TGTGCCAGCAGCGCGGGCGGGTATGGCTACACCTTC.

This clone was found once. CDR3 coding DNA: TGTGCCAGCAGTGACCGACAGGGTAGTTACAATGAGCAGTTCTTC. Encoded protein: CASSDRQGSYNEQFF. This chain connects TRBV27 to TRBJ2-1, with TRBD1 matching 7 bases. The CDR3 is 15 amino acids. After removal of 5 bases from V and 4 bases from J, the junction contained 8 bases not matched to a gene. The V gene's germline CDR1 is MNHEY and CDR2 SMNVEV (reference sequence).

The chain joins TRBV13 to TRBJ2-2; possible D gene TRBD2, 6 bases. Germline V gene sequence: CDR1 PRHDT, CDR2 FYEKMQ (reference sequence). V was clipped by 3 bases and J by 6 bases, with 14 bases between them. This CDR3 spans 15 amino acids. CDR3 region: CASSLAPGGAGELFF. In nucleotides, the CDR3 is TGTGCCAGCAGCTTGGCGCCCGGAGGGGCCGGGGAGCTGTTTTTT.

V gene TRBV19 combines with J gene TRBJ2-1; D call uncertain. Germline CDR1 and CDR2: LNHDA and SQIVND (reference sequence). The CDR3 sequence is 13 residues long. The ends were cut back, 3 bases at V and 6 bases at J, with 9 bases in the middle. CDR3 DNA: TGTGCCAGTAGTATCACTCACCTCAATGAGCAGTTCTTC. This gives the protein CASSITHLNEQFF.

A few counts support this clone. The rearrangement uses TRBV7-8 and TRBJ1-5, with D perhaps TRBD1 (6 bases). This CDR3 has 16 residues. The V end was cut by 5 bases, the J end by 3 bases, with 17 bases between. Germline CDR1 and CDR2: SGHVS and FQNEAQ. The CDR3 sequence: CASSAYYRTDNQPQHF. The CDR3 DNA is TGTGCCAGCAGCGCGTACTATAGGACAGACAATCAGCCCCAGCATTTT. The entire variable domain, with the rest obtained from reference TRBV7-8 and TRBJ1-5, is as follows: GAGVSQSPRYKVAKRGQDVALRCDPISGHVSLFWYQQALGQGPEFLTYFQNEAQLDKSGLPSDRFFAERPEGSVSTLKIQRTQQEDSAVYLCASSAYYRTDNQPQHFGDGTRLSIL.

CDR3 in amino acids: CASSQEEGVNTEAFF. The CDR3 DNA reads as TGCGCCAGCAGCCAAGAGGAGGGGGTGAACACTGAAGCTTTCTTT. V usage is TRBV4-1 and J usage is TRBJ1-1, with TRBD1 as a possible D gene (6 bases). The germline CDR1 and CDR2 sequences are MGHRA and YSYEKL. The V and J ends lost 0 bases and 0 bases respectively, with 8 bases between them. This CDR3 spans 15 amino acids.

V and J are TRBV9 and TRBJ2-7; D perhaps matches TRBD1 (6 bases). The CDR3 sequence is 14 residues long. Trimming removed 2 bases from V and 5 bases from J, with 14 bases in between. Germline CDR1 reads SGDLS; CDR2 reads YYNGEE. Here the CDR3 DNA reads TGTGCCAGCAGCGTCGCAGGGGTGCTGGACGAGCAGTACTTC. It codes for CASSVAGVLDEQYF.

The chain is built from TRBV13 and TRBJ2-3; 9 bases match TRBD2. The length of the CDR3 is 15 residues. Per germline, CDR1 PRHDT and CDR2 FYEKMQ (reference sequence). The V segment lost 3 bases and the J segment 6 bases; nucleotides outside the gene matches: 7. This chain's CDR3 is CASSLPSGARDTQYF. For the CDR3, the DNA is TGTGCCAGCAGCTTGCCTAGCGGGGCGCGTGATACGCAGTATTTT.

The chain joins TRBV7-9 to TRBJ2-7; unclear D gene. The CDR3 sequence is 13 residues long. Germline V gene sequence: CDR1 SEHNR, CDR2 FQNEAQ (reference sequence). The germline V and J ends were trimmed by 0 bases and 7 bases, with 10 bases remaining between them. The CDR3 sequence is CASSLARALEQYF. The CDR3 coding sequence is TGTGCCAGCAGCTTAGCGAGAGCTTTGGAGCAGTACTTC.

In this sample, this clone turned up once. This chain uses TRBV5-5 with TRBJ2-7, with a tentative D call TRBD2 (6 bases). The CDR3 is 16 amino acids. The germline gives CDR1 SGHKS, CDR2 YYEKEE (reference sequence). The V end was cut by 4 bases, the J end by 2 bases, with 19 bases between. CDR3 loop: CASSGAGLQPPYEQYF. The CDR3 DNA is TGTGCCAGCAGCGGCGCGGGACTCCAACCCCCCTACGAGCAGTACTTC.

The V gene is TRBV2, the J gene TRBJ2-5; the D gene is possibly TRBD2 (5 bases). The CDR3 consists of 14 residues. The V gene lost 4 bases and the J gene lost 0 bases, with 9 bases spanning the gap. CDR1 and CDR2 (germline): SNHLY, FYNNEI. The CDR3 protein is CASSVLAYQETQYF. In DNA, the CDR3 is TGTGCCAGCAGTGTTCTAGCTTACCAAGAGACCCAGTACTTC.

This clone was counted only a few times. This chain uses TRBV5-6 with TRBJ1-1; the match to TRBD1 covers 11 bases. Germline V gene lookup returns CDR1 SGHDT and CDR2 YYEEEE. The CDR3 covers 15 residues. After removal of 5 bases from V and 4 bases from J, the junction contained 7 bases not matched to a gene. The CDR3 region has the DNA TGTGCCAGCAGATCCCCGGGACAGGGGGGCACTGAAGCTTTCTTT. Translation: CASRSPGQGGTEAFF.